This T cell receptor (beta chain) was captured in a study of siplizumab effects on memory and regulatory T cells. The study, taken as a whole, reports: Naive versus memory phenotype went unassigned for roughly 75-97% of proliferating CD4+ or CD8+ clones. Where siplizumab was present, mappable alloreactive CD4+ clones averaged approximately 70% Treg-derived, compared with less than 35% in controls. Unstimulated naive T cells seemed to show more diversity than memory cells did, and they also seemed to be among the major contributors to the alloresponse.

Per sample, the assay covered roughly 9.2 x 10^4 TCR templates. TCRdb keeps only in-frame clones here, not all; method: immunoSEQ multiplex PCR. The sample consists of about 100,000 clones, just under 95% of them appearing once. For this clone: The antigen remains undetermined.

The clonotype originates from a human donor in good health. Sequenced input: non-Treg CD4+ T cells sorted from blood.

The CDR3 protein is CASSLTEAGANVLTF. CDR3 nucleotides: TGCGCCAGCAGCTTAACTGAGGCTGGGGCCAACGTCCTGACTTTC. The chain couples TRBV5-1 to TRBJ2-6; D is unclear. This CDR3 has 15 residues. Germline V CDR1 and CDR2: SGHRS, YFSETQ. The germline V and J ends were trimmed by 2 bases and 2 bases, with 8 bases remaining between them.